What follows are 24 T cell receptor beta chains derived from one specimen sequenced in a study of cytomegalovirus exposure and HLA in healthy donors. The PCR contained 60 Vbeta and 13 Jbeta primers. Sequencing used immunoSEQ multiplex PCR; TCRdb keeps in-frame clones, though not all of them. The sample has 140,000 to 150,000 clones; approximately 9% are singletons. Material for sequencing was PBMCs. These receptors all stem from a male donor in good health and CMV-seronegative.

V and J are TRBV7-2 and TRBJ2-1, with 12 nucleotides matching TRBD2. CDR1 and CDR2 from the germline V gene are SGHTA and FQGNSA. With V trimmed by 2 bases and J by 6 bases, 5 bases remained unmatched. This CDR3 spans 16 amino acids. CDR3 sequence reads: CASSLHLAGGGNEQFF. In nucleotides, the CDR3 is TGTGCCAGCAGCTTACATCTAGCGGGAGGGGGCAATGAGCAGTTCTTC. The full variable domain, in which reference TRBV7-2 and TRBJ2-1 provide the parts outside the CDR3, is GAGVSQSPSNKVTEKGKDVELRCDPISGHTALYWYRQSLGQGLEFLIYFQGNSAPDKSGLPSDRFSAERTGGSVSTLTIQRTQQEDSAVYLCASSLHLAGGGNEQFFGPGTRLTVL.

This clone was found a few times. The chain combines TRBV7-8 with TRBJ1-1, with TRBD1 as a possible D gene (6 bases). The CDR3 is made up of 15 amino acids. The V end was cut by 3 bases, the J end by 5 bases, with 16 bases between. The germline gives CDR1 SGHVS, CDR2 FQNEAQ. The CDR3 nucleotides read TGTGCCAGCAGCTTTCGGACAGATCGCGCTACTGAAGCTTTCTTT. This translates into CASSFRTDRATEAFF. Together with reference TRBV7-8 and TRBJ1-1, the CDR3 gives the full variable domain: GAGVSQSPRYKVAKRGQDVALRCDPISGHVSLFWYQQALGQGPEFLTYFQNEAQLDKSGLPSDRFFAERPEGSVSTLKIQRTQQEDSAVYLCASSFRTDRATEAFFGQGTRLTVV.

This clone occurred a few times. In nucleotides, the CDR3 is TGTGCCAGTAGTATGCGTGGGGCGACTGAAGCTTTCTTT. This gives the protein CASSMRGATEAFF. The chain uses TRBV19 and TRBJ1-1, with D possibly matching TRBD1 (5 bases). V lost 3 bases and J lost 5, with 10 bases in between. CDR3 length: 13 amino acids. Germline V CDR1 and CDR2: LNHDA, SQIVND (reference sequence).

This clone has only a few counts. This chain joins TRBV6-1 and TRBJ1-2; perhaps TRBD1 as D (5 bases). Between the trimmed V and J ends, which lost 4 bases and 5 bases, there was a span of 11 bases. Germline-derived CDR1 and CDR2 are MNHNS and SASEGT. The CDR3 runs 13 residues. CDR3 sequence reads: CASSVQTEYGYTF. The CDR3 region has the DNA TGTGCCAGCAGTGTCCAGACAGAGTATGGCTACACCTTC.

This clone was observed a few times. This CDR3 is CAWSPPPLSGEQFF. CDR3 nucleotides: TGTGCCTGGAGCCCCCCCCCACTTAGCGGGGAGCAGTTCTTC. The genes are TRBV30 and TRBJ2-1; 7 bases line up with TRBD2. Germline-derived CDR1 and CDR2 are GTSNPN and SVGIG (reference sequence). This CDR3 has 14 amino acids. The V gene end was trimmed by 3 bases and the J gene end by 10 bases; junction bases not matched to a gene: 12.

V gene TRBV25-1 combines with J gene TRBJ2-1, with TRBD2 as a possible D gene (6 bases). Per the germline V gene, CDR1 is MGHDK and CDR2 is SYGVNS. This CDR3 is 16 amino acids long. V lost 5 bases to trimming and J lost 10 bases, with 24 bases between them. The CDR3 DNA follows: TGTGCCAGCAGTTCACCGGCGGGACTCGGGGGTGGGGAGCAGTTCTTC. Translation: CASSSPAGLGGGEQFF.

The J gene is TRBJ1-5, the V gene TRBV13; D is possibly TRBD1 (6 bases). Trimming stripped 5 bases from V and 4 bases from J, with 9 bases between. CDR1 is PRHDT, CDR2 FYEKMQ, per germline (reference sequence). This CDR3 is 13 amino acids long. For the CDR3, the DNA is TGTGCCAGCAGCCAAGGGGGTAATCAGCCCCAGCATTTT. Its translation: CASSQGGNQPQHF.

The V call is TRBV28, the J call TRBJ1-1, with D unresolved. There are 11 residues in the CDR3. The germline V gene has CDR1 MDHEN and CDR2 SYDVKM. CDR3 protein: CALEGGGMSFF. In DNA form, the CDR3 reads TGTGCTCTCGAGGGAGGCGGGATGTCTTTCTTT.

This clone has a handful of counts. V and J are TRBV7-2 and TRBJ2-1, with 11 bases matching TRBD2. The CDR3 is made up of 16 amino acids. V was clipped by 5 bases and J by 5 bases; unmatched bases: 8. CDR1 and CDR2 from the germline V gene are SGHTA and FQGNSA. The CDR3 spells CASSRFGTSGNNEQFF. Written as DNA, the CDR3 is TGTGCCAGCAGCCGATTTGGGACTAGCGGAAACAATGAGCAGTTCTTC.

As to this clone: The junction shows a germline mismatch at one end, possibly a read error. This specimen includes other DNA sequences encoding the same CDR3. The V and J genes are TRBV19 and TRBJ2-7; D remains ambiguous. The germline gives CDR1 LNHDA, CDR2 SQIVND (reference sequence). CDR3 length equals 13 residues. CDR3 nucleotides: TGTGCCAGCAGTATAGTCCCAGGCTACGAGCAGTACTTC. This codes for CASSIVPGYEQYF.

The chain combines TRBV7-2 with TRBJ2-7; 9 bases agree with TRBD1. This CDR3 is built from 16 residues. Trimming removed 2 bases from V and 0 bases from J; junction bases left unmatched: 5. Germline V lookup: CDR1 SGHTA, CDR2 FQGNSA. For the CDR3, the DNA is TGTGCCAGCAGCTTAACAGGACAGGGGTCCTCCTACGAGCAGTACTTC. Protein product: CASSLTGQGSSYEQYF.

The chain is built from TRBV7-3 and TRBJ2-5; a possible D gene is TRBD1 (5 bases). The J call may be in error: the DNA end matches TRBJ2-7 better. This CDR3 comprises 15 residues. From germline, CDR1 is SGHTA and CDR2 FQGTGA. The CDR3 region has the DNA TGTGCCAGCAGCGAAAGTGTGGGGCCTCCCTACGAGCAGTACTTC. Translated, it gives CASSESVGPPYEQYF.

This clone was picked up a small number of times. The V call is TRBV5-1, the J call TRBJ2-4, with a possible D match to TRBD2 (5 bases). Trimming removed 4 bases at V and 1 base at J, with 12 bases between. The CDR3 runs to 15 residues. The germline CDR1 and CDR2 sequences are SGHRS and YFSETQ. Written as DNA, the CDR3 is TGCGCCAGCAGCCCCACTAGTCTGGCCAAAAACATTCAGTACTTC. Translation gives CASSPTSLAKNIQYF.

This clone appeared a few times. The chain combines TRBV7-9 with TRBJ2-3, with 10 bases that match TRBD2. Germline assignment: CDR1 SEHNR and CDR2 FQNEAQ (reference sequence). The length of the CDR3 is 15 residues. V lost 5 bases to trimming and J lost 3 bases; unmatched junction nucleotides: 5. CDR3 region: CASSLWTSGTDTQYF. CDR3 coding DNA: TGTGCCAGCAGCCTTTGGACTAGCGGAACAGATACGCAGTATTTT.

The chain employs TRBV5-1 and TRBJ1-2; 7 bases are shared with TRBD1. The V segment lost 4 bases and the J segment 2 bases; nucleotides outside the gene matches: 5. CDR3 size: 14 residues. The germline gives CDR1 SGHRS, CDR2 YFSETQ. The CDR3 coding sequence is TGCGCCAGCAGCCCCTCGACAGGGAACTATGGCTACACCTTC. Translated: CASSPSTGNYGYTF.

This clone was recorded a few times. The chain combines TRBV28 with TRBJ2-1, with TRBD2 identical over 12 bases. This CDR3 has 16 amino acids. V lost 3 bases to trimming and J lost 4 bases; unmatched junction nucleotides: 4. From germline, CDR1 is MDHEN and CDR2 SYDVKM. The CDR3 reads CASSLGLAGGYNEQFF. In DNA form, the CDR3 reads TGTGCCAGCAGTTTGGGGCTAGCGGGAGGGTACAATGAGCAGTTCTTC.

This clone was counted between two and nine times. The identical CDR3 is also encoded by other nucleotide sequences in the sample. The V call is TRBV6-5, the J call TRBJ1-5, with D possibly matching TRBD1 (6 bases). Germline V gene data show CDR1 as MNHEY and CDR2 as SVGAGI. Trimming cost V 6 bases and J 0 bases, with 12 bases left between them. The CDR3 has 15 residues. The CDR3: CASSPTGISNQPQHF. The CDR3 DNA is TGTGCCAGCAGCCCGACAGGAATTAGCAATCAGCCCCAGCATTTT.

The rearrangement links TRBV6-5 to TRBJ2-5; 7 positions match TRBD1. The J call may be mistaken, given a closer DNA end match to TRBJ2-7. Germline V gene sequence: CDR1 MNHEY, CDR2 SVGAGI. The CDR3 totals 16 residues. Here the CDR3 reads CASSYSPRGPPYEQYF. CDR3 nucleotides: TGTGCCAGCAGTTACTCACCGAGGGGGCCCCCCTACGAGCAGTACTTC.

This clone was seen a few times. The genes are TRBV7-9 and TRBJ2-7; TRBD2 matches at 14 bases. Losses at the gene ends were 5 bases for V and 7 bases for J; bases not matched to a gene: 7. CDR1 is SEHNR and CDR2 is FQNEAQ in the germline V gene (reference sequence). CDR3 length: 15 residues. CDR3 bases: TGTGCCAGCAGCAGACTAGCGGGGGGGTTTGTAGAGCAGTACTTC. It codes for CASSRLAGGFVEQYF.

This clone appeared a few times. The chain has TRBV5-5 and TRBJ2-1, with 9 bases identical to TRBD1. Germline V gives CDR1 SGHKS, CDR2 YYEKEE (reference sequence). The CDR3 length is 16 residues. J gave up 8 bases and V 2 bases, and 11 bases lay outside the gene matches. CDR3 nucleotide sequence: TGTGCCAGCAGCTTTGGACAGGGGATTGTTCGTCATGAGCAGTTCTTC. Translating gives CASSFGQGIVRHEQFF.

The rearrangement uses TRBV27 and TRBJ2-1; D is unresolved. V lost 1 base and J lost 10, with 11 bases in between. The CDR3 is made up of 13 amino acids. The germline gives CDR1 MNHEY, CDR2 SMNVEV (reference sequence). CDR3 nucleotides: TGTGCCAGCAGTTTATTTCGGTTGCGGGAGCAGTTCTTC. It is translated as CASSLFRLREQFF.

There are a few counts of this clone. This sequence joins TRBV5-1 and TRBJ1-1; D possibly corresponds to TRBD1 (6 bases). V lost 4 bases to trimming and J lost 4 bases, with 14 bases between them. The CDR3 totals 14 residues. The V gene's germline CDR1 is SGHRS and CDR2 YFSETQ. The CDR3, as DNA: TGCGCCAGCAGCCCCCAGGGGCTGGGCACTGAAGCTTTCTTT. Translated, it gives CASSPQGLGTEAFF.

The rearrangement uses TRBV4-1 and TRBJ2-6, with a tentative D call TRBD1 (5 bases). The germline V gene has CDR1 MGHRA and CDR2 YSYEKL. The CDR3 consists of 15 residues. The V gene lost 4 bases and the J gene lost 0 bases, with 7 bases spanning the gap. CDR3: CASSPRVSGANVLTF. CDR3 nucleotide sequence: TGCGCCAGCAGCCCCAGGGTCTCTGGGGCCAACGTCCTGACTTTC.

The sample holds a few counts of this clone. This chain uses TRBV27 with TRBJ1-2, with a possible D match to TRBD1 (5 bases). The germline CDR1 and CDR2 sequences are MNHEY and SMNVEV (reference sequence). The CDR3 runs 13 residues. Trimming took 3 bases from V and 6 from J, leaving 11 bases between them. The CDR3 spells CASSFGGPNGYTF. CDR3 DNA sequence: TGTGCCAGCAGTTTCGGGGGTCCGAATGGCTACACCTTC.